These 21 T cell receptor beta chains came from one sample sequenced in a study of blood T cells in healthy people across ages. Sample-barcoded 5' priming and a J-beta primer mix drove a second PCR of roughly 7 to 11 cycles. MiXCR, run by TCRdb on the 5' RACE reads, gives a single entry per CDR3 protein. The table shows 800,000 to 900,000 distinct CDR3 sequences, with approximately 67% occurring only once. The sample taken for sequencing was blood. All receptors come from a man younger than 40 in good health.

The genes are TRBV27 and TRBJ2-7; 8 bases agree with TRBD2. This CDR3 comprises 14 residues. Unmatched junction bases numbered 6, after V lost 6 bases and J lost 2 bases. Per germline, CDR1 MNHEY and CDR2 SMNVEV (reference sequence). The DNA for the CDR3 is TGTGCCAGCAGGACCGGGACTAGTCCCTACGAGCAGTACTTC. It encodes CASRTGTSPYEQYF.

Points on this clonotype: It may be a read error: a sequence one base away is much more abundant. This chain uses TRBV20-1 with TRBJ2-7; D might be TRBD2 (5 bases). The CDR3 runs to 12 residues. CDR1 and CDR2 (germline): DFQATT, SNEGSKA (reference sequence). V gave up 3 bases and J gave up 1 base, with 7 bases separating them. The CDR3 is CSASPGSYEQYF. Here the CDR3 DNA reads TGCAGTGCTAGCCCGGGATCCTACGAGCAGTACTTC.

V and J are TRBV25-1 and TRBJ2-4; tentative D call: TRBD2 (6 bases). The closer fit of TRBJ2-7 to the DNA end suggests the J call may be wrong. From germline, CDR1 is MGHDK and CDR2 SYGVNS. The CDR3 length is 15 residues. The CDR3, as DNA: TGTGCCAGCAGCCCTTTTGGAGGGGCGTTACACGAGCAGTACTTC. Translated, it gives CASSPFGGALHEQYF.

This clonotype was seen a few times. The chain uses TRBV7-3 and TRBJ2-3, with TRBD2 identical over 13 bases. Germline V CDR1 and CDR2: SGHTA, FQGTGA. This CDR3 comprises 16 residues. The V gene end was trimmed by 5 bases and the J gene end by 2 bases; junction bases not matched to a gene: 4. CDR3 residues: CASSTGTSGVTDTQYF. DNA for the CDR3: TGTGCCAGCAGCACCGGGACTAGCGGGGTCACAGATACGCAGTATTTT.

CDR3 DNA sequence: TGTGCCAGCAGTGGGACAGGGGGCGAGAGAGATACGCAGTATTTT. Translating gives CASSGTGGERDTQYF. The V and J genes are TRBV12-3 or TRBV12-4 and TRBJ2-3, with 12 bases lining up with TRBD1. V trimming: 5 bases; J trimming: 5 bases; junction bases outside the gene matches: 5. This CDR3 is 15 amino acids long.

CDR3 coding DNA: TGTGCCAGCAGTACGGGACAGCACACTGAAGCTTTCTTT. This sequence encodes CASSTGQHTEAFF. The rearrangement links TRBV28 to TRBJ1-1; 7 nucleotides line up with TRBD1. Germline CDR1 reads MDHEN; CDR2 reads SYDVKM. Losses at the gene ends were 5 bases for V and 3 bases for J; bases not matched to a gene: 3. CDR3 length: 13 amino acids.

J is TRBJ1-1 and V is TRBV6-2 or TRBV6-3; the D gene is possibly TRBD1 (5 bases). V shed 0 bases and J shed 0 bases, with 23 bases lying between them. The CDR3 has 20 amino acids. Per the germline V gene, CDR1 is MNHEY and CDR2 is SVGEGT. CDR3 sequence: CASSYSQGLQTITMNTEAFF. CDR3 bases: TGTGCCAGCAGTTACTCGCAGGGACTCCAGACCATCACTATGAACACTGAAGCTTTCTTT.

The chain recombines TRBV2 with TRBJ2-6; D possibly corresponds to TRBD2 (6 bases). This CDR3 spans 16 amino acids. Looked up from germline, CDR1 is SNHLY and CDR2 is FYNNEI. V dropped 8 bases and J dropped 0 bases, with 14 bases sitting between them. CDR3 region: CASLGGLDSGANVLTF. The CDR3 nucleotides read TGTGCCAGCCTCGGAGGGCTGGACTCTGGGGCCAACGTCCTGACTTTC.

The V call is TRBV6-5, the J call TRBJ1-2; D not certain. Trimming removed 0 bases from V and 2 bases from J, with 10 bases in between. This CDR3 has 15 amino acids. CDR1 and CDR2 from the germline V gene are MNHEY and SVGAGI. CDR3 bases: TGTGCCAGCAGTTACTCCAGAACCCAGAACTATGGCTACACCTTC. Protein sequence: CASSYSRTQNYGYTF.

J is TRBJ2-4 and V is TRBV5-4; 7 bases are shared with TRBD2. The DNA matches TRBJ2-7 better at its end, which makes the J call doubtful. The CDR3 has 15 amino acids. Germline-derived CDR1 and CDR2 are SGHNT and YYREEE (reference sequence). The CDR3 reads CASSPVSGGDYEQYF. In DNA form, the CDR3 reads TGTGCCAGCAGCCCCGTTTCTGGGGGGGACTACGAGCAGTACTTC.

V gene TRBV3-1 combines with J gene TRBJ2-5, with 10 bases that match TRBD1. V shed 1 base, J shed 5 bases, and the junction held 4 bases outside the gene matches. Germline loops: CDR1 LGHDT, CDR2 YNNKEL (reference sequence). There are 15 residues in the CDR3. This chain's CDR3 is CASSQGQGAVETQYF. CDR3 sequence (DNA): TGTGCCAGCAGCCAAGGACAGGGGGCTGTCGAGACCCAGTACTTC.

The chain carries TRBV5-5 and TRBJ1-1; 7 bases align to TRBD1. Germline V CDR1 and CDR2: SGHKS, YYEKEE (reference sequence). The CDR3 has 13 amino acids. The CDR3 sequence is CAGGDSMNTEAFF. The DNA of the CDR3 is TGTGCTGGGGGGGACAGCATGAACACTGAAGCTTTCTTT.

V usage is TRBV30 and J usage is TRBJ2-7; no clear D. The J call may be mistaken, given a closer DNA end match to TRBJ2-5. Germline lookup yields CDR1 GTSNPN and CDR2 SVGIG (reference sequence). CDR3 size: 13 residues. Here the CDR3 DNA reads TGTGCCTGGAGGATGTGGACGGATGAGACCCAGTACTTC. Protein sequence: CAWRMWTDETQYF.

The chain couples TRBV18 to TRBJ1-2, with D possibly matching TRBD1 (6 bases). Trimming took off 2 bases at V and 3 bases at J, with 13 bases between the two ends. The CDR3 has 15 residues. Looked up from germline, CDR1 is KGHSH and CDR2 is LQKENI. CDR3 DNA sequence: TGTGCCAGCTCACCATCGAGGGGGGCCGACTATGGCTACACCTTC. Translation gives CASSPSRGADYGYTF.

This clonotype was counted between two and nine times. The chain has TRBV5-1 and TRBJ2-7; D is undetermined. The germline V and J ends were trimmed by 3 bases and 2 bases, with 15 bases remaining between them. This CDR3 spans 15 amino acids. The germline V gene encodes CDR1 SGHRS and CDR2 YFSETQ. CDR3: CASSWGEEFTYEQYF. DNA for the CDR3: TGCGCCAGCAGCTGGGGTGAGGAGTTTACCTACGAGCAGTACTTC.

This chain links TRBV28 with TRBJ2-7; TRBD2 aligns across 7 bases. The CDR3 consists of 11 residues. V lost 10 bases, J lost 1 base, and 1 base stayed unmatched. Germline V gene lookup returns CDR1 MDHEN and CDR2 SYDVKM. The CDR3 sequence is CATGGSYEQYF. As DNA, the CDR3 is TGTGCCACGGGGGGATCCTACGAGCAGTACTTC.

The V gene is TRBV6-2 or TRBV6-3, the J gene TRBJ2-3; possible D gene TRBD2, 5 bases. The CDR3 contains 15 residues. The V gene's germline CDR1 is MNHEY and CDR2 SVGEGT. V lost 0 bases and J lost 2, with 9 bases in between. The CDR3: CASSYSRASTDTQYF. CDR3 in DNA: TGTGCCAGCAGTTACTCGCGGGCCTCCACAGATACGCAGTATTTT.

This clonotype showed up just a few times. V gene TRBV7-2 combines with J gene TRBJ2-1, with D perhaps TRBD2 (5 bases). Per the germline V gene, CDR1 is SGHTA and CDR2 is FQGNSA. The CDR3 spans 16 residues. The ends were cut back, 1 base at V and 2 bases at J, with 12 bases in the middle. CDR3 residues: CASSLVTTLTYNEQFF. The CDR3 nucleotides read TGTGCCAGCAGCTTAGTGACTACGCTCACCTACAATGAGCAGTTCTTC.

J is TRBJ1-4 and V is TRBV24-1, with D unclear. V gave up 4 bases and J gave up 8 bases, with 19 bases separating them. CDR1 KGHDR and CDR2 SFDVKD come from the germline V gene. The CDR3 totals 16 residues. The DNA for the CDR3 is TGTGCCACCAGTGACTCCGCTAGAACCGGGAACGAAAAACTGTTTTTT. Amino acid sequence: CATSDSARTGNEKLFF.

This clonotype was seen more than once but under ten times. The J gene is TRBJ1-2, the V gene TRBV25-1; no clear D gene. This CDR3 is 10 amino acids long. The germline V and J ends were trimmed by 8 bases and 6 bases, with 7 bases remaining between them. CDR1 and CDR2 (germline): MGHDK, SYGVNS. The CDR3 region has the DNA TGTGCCAGCGGGAACGATGGCTACACCTTC. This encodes CASGNDGYTF.

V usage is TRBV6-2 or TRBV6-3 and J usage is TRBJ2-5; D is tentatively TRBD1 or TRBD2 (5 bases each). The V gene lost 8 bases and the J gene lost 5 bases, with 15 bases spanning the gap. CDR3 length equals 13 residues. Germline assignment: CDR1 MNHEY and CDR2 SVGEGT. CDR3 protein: CASLRGAGETQYF. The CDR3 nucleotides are TGTGCCAGCCTACGAGGGGCCGGGGAGACCCAGTACTTC.